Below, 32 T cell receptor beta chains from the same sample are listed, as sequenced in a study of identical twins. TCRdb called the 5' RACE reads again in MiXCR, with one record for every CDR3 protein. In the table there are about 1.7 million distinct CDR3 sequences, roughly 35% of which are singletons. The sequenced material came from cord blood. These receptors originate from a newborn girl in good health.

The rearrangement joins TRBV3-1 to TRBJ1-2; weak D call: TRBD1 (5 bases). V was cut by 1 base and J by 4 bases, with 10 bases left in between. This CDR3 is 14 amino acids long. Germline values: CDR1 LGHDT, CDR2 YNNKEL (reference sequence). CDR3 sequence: CASSQGRVGYGYTF. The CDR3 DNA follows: TGTGCCAGCAGCCAAGGCAGGGTGGGCTATGGCTACACCTTC. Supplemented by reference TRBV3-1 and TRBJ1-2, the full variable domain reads DTAVSQTPKYLVTQMGNDKSIKCEQNLGHDTMYWYKQDSKKFLKIMFSYNNKELIINETVPNRFSPKSPDKAHLNLHINSLELGDSAVYFCASSQGRVGYGYTFGSGTRLTVV.

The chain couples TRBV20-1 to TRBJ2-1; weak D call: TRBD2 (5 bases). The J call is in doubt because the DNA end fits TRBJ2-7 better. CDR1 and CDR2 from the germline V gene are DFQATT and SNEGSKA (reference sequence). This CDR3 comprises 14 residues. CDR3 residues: CSAREAVPLYEQYF. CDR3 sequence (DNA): TGCAGTGCTAGAGAAGCGGTACCCCTCTATGAGCAGTACTTC.

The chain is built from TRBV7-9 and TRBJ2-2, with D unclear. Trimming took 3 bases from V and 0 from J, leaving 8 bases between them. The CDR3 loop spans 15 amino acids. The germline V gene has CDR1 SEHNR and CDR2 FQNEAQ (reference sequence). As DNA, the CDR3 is TGTGCCAGCAGCTTTTCACCCACGAACACCGGGGAGCTGTTTTTT. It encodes CASSFSPTNTGELFF.

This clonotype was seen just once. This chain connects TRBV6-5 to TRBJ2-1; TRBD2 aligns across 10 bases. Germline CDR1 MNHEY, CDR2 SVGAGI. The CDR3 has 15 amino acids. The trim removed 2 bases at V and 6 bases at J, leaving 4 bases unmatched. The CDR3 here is CASSYRLAGANEQFF. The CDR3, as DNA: TGTGCCAGCAGTTACCGTCTAGCGGGGGCCAATGAGCAGTTCTTC.

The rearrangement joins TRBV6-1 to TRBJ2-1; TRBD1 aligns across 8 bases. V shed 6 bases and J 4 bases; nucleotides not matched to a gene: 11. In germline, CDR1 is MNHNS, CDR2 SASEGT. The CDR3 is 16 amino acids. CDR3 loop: CASSGSVRDRYNEQFF. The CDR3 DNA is TGTGCCAGCAGCGGCTCGGTCCGGGACAGGTACAATGAGCAGTTCTTC.

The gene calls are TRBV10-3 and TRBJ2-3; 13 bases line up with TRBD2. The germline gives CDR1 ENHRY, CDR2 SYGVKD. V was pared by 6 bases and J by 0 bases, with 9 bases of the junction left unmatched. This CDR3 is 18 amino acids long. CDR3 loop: CAIRGRTSGRPSTDTQYF. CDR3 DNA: TGTGCCATCAGGGGGCGGACTAGCGGGAGACCTAGCACAGATACGCAGTATTTT.

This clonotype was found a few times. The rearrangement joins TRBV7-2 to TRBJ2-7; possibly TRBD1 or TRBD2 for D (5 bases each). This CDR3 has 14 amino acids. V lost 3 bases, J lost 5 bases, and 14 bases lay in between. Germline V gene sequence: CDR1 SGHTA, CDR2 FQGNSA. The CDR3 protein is CASSFPGAGNEQYF. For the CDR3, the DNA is TGTGCCAGCAGCTTTCCCGGGGCGGGCAACGAGCAGTACTTC.

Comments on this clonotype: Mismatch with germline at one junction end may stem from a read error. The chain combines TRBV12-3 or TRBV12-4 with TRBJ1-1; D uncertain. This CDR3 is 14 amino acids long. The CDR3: CASTYPPMNAEAFF. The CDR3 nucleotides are TGTGCCAGCACCTACCCCCCGATGAACGCTGAAGCTTTCTTT.

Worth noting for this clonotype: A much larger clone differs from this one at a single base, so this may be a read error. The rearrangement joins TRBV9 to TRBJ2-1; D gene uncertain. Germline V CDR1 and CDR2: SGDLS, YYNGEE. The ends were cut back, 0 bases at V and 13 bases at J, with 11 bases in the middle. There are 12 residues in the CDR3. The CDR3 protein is CASSVASETQFF. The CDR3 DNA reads TGTGCCAGCAGCGTAGCATCAGAGACCCAGTTCTTC.

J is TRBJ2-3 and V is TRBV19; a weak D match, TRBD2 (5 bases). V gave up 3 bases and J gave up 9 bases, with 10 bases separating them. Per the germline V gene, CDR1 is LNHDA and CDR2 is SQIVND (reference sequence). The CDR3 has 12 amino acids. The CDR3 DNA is TGTGCCAGTAGTATGAACCCGGGGACGCAGTATTTT. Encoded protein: CASSMNPGTQYF.

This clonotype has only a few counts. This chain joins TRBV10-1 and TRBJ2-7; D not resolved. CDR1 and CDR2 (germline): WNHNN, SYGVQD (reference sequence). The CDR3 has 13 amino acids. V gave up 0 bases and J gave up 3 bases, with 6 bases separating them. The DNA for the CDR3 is TGCGCCAGCAGTGAGTCGAACCGCTACGAGCAGTACTTC. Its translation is CASSESNRYEQYF.

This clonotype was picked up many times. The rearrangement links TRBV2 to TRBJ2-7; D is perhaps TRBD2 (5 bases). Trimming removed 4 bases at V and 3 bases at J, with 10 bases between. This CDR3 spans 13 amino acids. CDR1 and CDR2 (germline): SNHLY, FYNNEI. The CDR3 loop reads CASSASGIYEQYF. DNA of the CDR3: TGTGCCAGCAGTGCTTCGGGAATCTACGAGCAGTACTTC.

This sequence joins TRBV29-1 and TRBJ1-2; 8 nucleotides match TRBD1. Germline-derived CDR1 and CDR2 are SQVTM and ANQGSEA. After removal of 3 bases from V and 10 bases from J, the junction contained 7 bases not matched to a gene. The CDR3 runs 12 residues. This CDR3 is CSVDHDRGFYTF. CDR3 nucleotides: TGCAGCGTTGACCACGACAGGGGCTTCTACACCTTC.

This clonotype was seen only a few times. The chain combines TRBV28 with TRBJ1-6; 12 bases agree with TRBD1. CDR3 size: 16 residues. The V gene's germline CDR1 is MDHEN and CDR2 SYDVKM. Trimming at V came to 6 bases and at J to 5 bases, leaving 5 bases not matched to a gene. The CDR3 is CASRGGQGANNSPLHF. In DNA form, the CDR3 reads TGTGCCAGCAGAGGGGGACAGGGGGCAAATAATTCACCCCTCCACTTT.

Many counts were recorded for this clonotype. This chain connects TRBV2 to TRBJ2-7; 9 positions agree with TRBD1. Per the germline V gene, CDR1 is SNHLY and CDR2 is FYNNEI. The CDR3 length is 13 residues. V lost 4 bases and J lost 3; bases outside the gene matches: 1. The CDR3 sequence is CASSGQGVYEQYF. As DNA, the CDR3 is TGTGCCAGCAGTGGACAGGGGGTCTACGAGCAGTACTTC.

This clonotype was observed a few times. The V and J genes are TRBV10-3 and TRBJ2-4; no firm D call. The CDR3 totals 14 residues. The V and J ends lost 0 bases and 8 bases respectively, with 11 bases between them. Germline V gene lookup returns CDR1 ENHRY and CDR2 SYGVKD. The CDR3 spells CAISESLRVDIQYF. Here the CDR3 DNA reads TGTGCCATCAGTGAGTCATTAAGGGTGGACATTCAGTACTTC.

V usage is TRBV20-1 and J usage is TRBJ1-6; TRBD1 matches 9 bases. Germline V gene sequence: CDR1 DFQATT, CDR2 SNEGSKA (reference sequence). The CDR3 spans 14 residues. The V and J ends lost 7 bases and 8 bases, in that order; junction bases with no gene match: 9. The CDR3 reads CSVNRDREYSPLHF. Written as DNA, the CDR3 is TGCAGTGTTAACCGGGACAGGGAGTATTCACCCCTCCACTTT.

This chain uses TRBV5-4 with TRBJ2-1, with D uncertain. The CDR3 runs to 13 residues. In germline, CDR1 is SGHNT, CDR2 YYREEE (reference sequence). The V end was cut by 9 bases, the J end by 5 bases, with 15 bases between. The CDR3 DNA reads TGTGCCATGACCTCGACTCAGAACAATGAGCAGTTCTTC. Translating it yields CAMTSTQNNEQFF.

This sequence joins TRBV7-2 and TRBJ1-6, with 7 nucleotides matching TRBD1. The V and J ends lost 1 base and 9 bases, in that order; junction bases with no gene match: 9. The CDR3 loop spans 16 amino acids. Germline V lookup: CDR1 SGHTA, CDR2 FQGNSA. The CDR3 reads CASSLGDSLRGSPLHF. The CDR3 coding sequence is TGTGCCAGCAGCTTAGGGGACAGCCTCAGAGGTTCACCCCTCCACTTT. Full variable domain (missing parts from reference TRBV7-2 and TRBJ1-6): GAGVSQSPSNKVTEKGKDVELRCDPISGHTALYWYRQSLGQGLEFLIYFQGNSAPDKSGLPSDRFSAERTGGSVSTLTIQRTQQEDSAVYLCASSLGDSLRGSPLHFGNGTRLTVT.

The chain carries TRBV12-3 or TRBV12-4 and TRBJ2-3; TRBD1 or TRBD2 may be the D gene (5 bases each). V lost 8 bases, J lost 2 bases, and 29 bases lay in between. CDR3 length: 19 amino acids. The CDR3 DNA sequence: TGTGCCAGCGGTACTACCGGGACGGTCAGGCGGAGTTTCACAGATACGCAGTATTTT. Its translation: CASGTTGTVRRSFTDTQYF.

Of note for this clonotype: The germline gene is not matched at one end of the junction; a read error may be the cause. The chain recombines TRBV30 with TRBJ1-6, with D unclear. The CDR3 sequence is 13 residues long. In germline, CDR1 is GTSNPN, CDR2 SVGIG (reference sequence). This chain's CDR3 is CAWTATYNPPLHF. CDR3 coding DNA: TGTGCCTGGACCGCGACCTATAATCCACCCCTCCACTTT.

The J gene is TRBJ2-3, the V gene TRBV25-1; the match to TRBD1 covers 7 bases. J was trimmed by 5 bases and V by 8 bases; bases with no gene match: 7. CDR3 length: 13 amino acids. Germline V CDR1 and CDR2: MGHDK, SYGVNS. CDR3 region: CASYRAGGDTQYF. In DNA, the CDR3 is TGTGCCAGCTATCGGGCAGGGGGAGATACGCAGTATTTT. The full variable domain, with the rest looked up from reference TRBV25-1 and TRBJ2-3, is EADIYQTPRYLVIGTGKKITLECSQTMGHDKMYWYQQDPGMELHLIHYSYGVNSTEKGDLSSESTVSRIRTEHFPLTLESARPSHTSQYLCASYRAGGDTQYFGPGTRLTVL.

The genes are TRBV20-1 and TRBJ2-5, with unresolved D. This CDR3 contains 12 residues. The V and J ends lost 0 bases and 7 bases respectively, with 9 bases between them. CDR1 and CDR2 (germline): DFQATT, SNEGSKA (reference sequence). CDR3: CSARDINWTQYF. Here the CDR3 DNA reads TGCAGTGCTAGAGACATCAATTGGACCCAGTACTTC.

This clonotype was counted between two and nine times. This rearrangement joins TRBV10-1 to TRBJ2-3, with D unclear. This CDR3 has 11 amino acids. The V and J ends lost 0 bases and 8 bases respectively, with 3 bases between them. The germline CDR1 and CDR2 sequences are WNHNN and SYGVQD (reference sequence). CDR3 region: CASSESATQYF. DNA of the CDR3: TGCGCCAGCAGTGAGTCAGCTACGCAGTATTTT.

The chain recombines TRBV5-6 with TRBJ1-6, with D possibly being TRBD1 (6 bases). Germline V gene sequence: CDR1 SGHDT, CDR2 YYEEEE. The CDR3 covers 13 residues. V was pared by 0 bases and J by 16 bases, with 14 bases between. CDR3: CASSLVQKDRLHF. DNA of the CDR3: TGTGCCAGCAGCTTGGTCCAAAAGGACAGACTCCACTTT. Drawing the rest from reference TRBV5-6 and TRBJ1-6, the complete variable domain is DAGVTQSPTHLIKTRGQQVTLRCSPKSGHDTVSWYQQALGQGPQFIFQYYEEEERQRGNFPDRFSGHQFPNYSSELNVNALLLGDSALYLCASSLVQKDRLHFGNGTRLTVT.

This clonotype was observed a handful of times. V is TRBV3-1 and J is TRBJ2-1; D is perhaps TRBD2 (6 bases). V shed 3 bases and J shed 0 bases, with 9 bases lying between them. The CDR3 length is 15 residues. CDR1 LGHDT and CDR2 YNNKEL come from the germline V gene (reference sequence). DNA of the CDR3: TGTGCCAGCAGCCACCTCGGGGGCTCCTACAATGAGCAGTTCTTC. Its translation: CASSHLGGSYNEQFF.

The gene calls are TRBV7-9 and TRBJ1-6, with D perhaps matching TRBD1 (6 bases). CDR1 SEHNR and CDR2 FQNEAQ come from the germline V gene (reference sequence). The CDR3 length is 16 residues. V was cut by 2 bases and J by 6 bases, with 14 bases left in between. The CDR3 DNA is TGTGCCAGCAGCTTAACGACAGGCGGTGGTAATTCACCCCTCCACTTT. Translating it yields CASSLTTGGGNSPLHF.

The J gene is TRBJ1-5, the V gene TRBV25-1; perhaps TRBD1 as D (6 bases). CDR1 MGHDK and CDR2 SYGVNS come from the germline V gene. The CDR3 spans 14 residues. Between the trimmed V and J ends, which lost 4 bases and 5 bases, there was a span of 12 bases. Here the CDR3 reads CASSVPGDYQPQHF. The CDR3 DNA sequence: TGTGCCAGCAGTGTCCCAGGGGACTATCAGCCCCAGCATTTT.

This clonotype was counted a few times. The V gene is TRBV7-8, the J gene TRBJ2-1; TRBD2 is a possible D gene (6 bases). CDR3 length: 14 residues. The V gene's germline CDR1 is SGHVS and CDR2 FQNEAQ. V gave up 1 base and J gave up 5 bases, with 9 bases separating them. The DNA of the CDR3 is TGTGCCAGCAGCTTAGTCACTAGCAACAATGAGCAGTTCTTC. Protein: CASSLVTSNNEQFF. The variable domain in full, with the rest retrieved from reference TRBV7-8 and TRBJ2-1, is GAGVSQSPRYKVAKRGQDVALRCDPISGHVSLFWYQQALGQGPEFLTYFQNEAQLDKSGLPSDRFFAERPEGSVSTLKIQRTQQEDSAVYLCASSLVTSNNEQFFGPGTRLTVL.

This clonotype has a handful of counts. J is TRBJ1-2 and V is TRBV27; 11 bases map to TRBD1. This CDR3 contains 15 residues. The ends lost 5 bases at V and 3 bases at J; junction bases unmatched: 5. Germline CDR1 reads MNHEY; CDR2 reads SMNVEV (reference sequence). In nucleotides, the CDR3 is TGTGCCAGCAGTCCCGGGACAGGGGGATACTATGGCTACACCTTC. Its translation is CASSPGTGGYYGYTF.

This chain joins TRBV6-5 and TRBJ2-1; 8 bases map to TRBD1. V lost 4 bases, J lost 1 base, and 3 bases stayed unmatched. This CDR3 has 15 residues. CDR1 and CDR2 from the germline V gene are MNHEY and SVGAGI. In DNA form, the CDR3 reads TGTGCCAGCAGTTTTCAGGGGGCATCCTACAATGAGCAGTTCTTC. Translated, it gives CASSFQGASYNEQFF.

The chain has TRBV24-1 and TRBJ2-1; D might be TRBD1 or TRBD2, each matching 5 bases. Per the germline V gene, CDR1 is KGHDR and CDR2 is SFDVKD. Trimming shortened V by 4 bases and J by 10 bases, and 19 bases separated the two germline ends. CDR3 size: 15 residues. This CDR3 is CATSEGTWGPWEQFF. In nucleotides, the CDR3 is TGTGCCACCAGTGAGGGCACCTGGGGACCCTGGGAGCAGTTCTTC.